A single sample is the source of the 21 T cell receptor beta chains below, sequenced in a study of type 1 regulatory T cells. Whole-study findings and limits: Compared with non-type 1 regulatory T cells, type 1 regulatory T cells showed a more restricted TCR repertoire.

One entry per CDR3 protein results from TCRdb running MiXCR on the reads. The sample has some 71,000 distinct CDR3 sequences, around 21% seen once. Antigens of these TCRs are unknown. The source material was cultured type 1 regulatory T (Tr1) cells, either the whole culture or a sorted fraction (not recorded which). The receptor source for this set is a human donor in good health.

The gene calls are TRBV7-3 and TRBJ2-3; 9 bases are shared with TRBD1. The CDR3 extends over 13 amino acids. Germline values: CDR1 SGHTA, CDR2 FQGTGA. Germline trimming cut 5 bases from V and 4 bases from J; bases unmatched to any gene: 1. The CDR3 loop reads CASSRQGADTQYF. The CDR3 bases are TGTGCCAGCAGCCGACAGGGGGCAGATACGCAGTATTTT.

This clonotype was counted between two and nine times. This chain uses TRBV14 with TRBJ2-3, with D hard to call. The CDR3 runs 15 residues. The ends were cut back, 2 bases at V and 0 bases at J, with 9 bases in the middle. CDR1 and CDR2 (germline): SGHDN, FVKESK. The CDR3 DNA reads as TGTGCCAGCAGCCAATATGTGGGAAGCACAGATACGCAGTATTTT. Translation: CASSQYVGSTDTQYF.

This chain links TRBV7-2 with TRBJ1-5; maybe TRBD1 (6 bases). CDR1 is SGHTA, CDR2 FQGNSA, per germline. With 5 bases removed from V and 7 bases from J, the gap between germline ends came to 15 bases. This CDR3 is 14 amino acids long. This CDR3 is CASSRYRDHQPQHF. In DNA form, the CDR3 reads TGTGCCAGCAGCAGATACAGGGATCACCAGCCCCAGCATTTT. The whole variable domain, filled in from reference TRBV7-2 and TRBJ1-5, reads GAGVSQSPSNKVTEKGKDVELRCDPISGHTALYWYRQSLGQGLEFLIYFQGNSAPDKSGLPSDRFSAERTGGSVSTLTIQRTQQEDSAVYLCASSRYRDHQPQHFGDGTRLSIL.

This clonotype was found a few times. Likely a read error: the CDR3 ends without its conserved phenylalanine or tryptophan. The chain employs TRBV10-3 and TRBJ1-2; the D gene is possibly TRBD1 (5 bases). V lost 2 bases and J 8 bases, leaving 12 bases between the germline ends. This CDR3 comprises 13 residues. The germline V gene has CDR1 ENHRY and CDR2 SYGVKD. In DNA form, the CDR3 reads TGTGCCATCAGTGAGGTCGCAGGGCAGGGCTACACCCTC. Translating gives CAISEVAGQGYTL.

The chain uses TRBV18 and TRBJ2-1; 10 bases map to TRBD1. V was clipped by 6 bases and J by 3 bases; unmatched bases: 2. Germline V gene data show CDR1 as KGHSH and CDR2 as LQKENI. There are 14 residues in the CDR3. The CDR3 sequence: CASSRDRGYNEQFF. CDR3 coding DNA: TGTGCCAGCTCCCGGGACAGGGGCTACAATGAGCAGTTCTTC.

This clonotype came up a few times. V gene TRBV2 combines with J gene TRBJ2-1; 8 bases line up with TRBD2. After removal of 0 bases from V and 7 bases from J, the junction contained 8 bases not matched to a gene. The CDR3 totals 16 residues. Germline values: CDR1 SNHLY, CDR2 FYNNEI. In nucleotides, the CDR3 is TGTGCCAGCAGTGAAGCAGTCAGCGGGAGCAGGAATGAGCAGTTCTTC. Protein product: CASSEAVSGSRNEQFF.

V is TRBV18 and J is TRBJ1-1; D gene ambiguous. The V gene's germline CDR1 is KGHSH and CDR2 LQKENI. Trimming left V 2 bases short and J 7 bases short, with 8 bases between. The CDR3 covers 12 residues. The CDR3 DNA sequence: TGTGCCAGCTCACCAGGGCAGCTTGAAGCTTTCTTT. Its protein product is CASSPGQLEAFF.

This clonotype was observed a handful of times. The chain joins TRBV30 to TRBJ2-5; possibly TRBD2 for D (6 bases). The CDR3 sequence is 13 residues long. CDR1 and CDR2 (germline): GTSNPN, SVGIG (reference sequence). With 1 base removed from V and 5 bases from J, the gap between germline ends came to 11 bases. As DNA, the CDR3 is TGTGCCTGGAGTGGGGGGAGGCAGGAGACCCAGTACTTC. Translating gives CAWSGGRQETQYF.

This sequence joins TRBV7-9 and TRBJ2-6; no clear D. The CDR3 is 15 residues long. Between the trimmed V and J ends, which lost 1 base and 0 bases, there was a span of 4 bases. CDR1 is SEHNR and CDR2 is FQNEAQ in the germline V gene (reference sequence). DNA for the CDR3: TGTGCCAGCAGCTTAGGGAACTCTGGGGCCAACGTCCTGACTTTC. It yields the protein CASSLGNSGANVLTF.

V is TRBV27 and J is TRBJ2-2; D may be TRBD1 (6 bases). Per the germline V gene, CDR1 is MNHEY and CDR2 is SMNVEV (reference sequence). V lost 5 bases and J 1 base, leaving 11 bases between the germline ends. This CDR3 has 15 residues. The CDR3 loop reads CASSTGLGNTGELFF. CDR3 sequence (DNA): TGTGCCAGCAGTACAGGGTTGGGGAACACCGGGGAGCTGTTTTTT.

The CDR3 sequence: CASSRAGLAGSYEQYF. The CDR3 nucleotides are TGCGCCAGCAGCAGGGCCGGACTAGCGGGATCCTACGAGCAGTACTTC. The chain employs TRBV5-1 and TRBJ2-7, with 12 bases aligning to TRBD2. The germline gives CDR1 SGHRS, CDR2 YFSETQ. V trimming: 4 bases; J trimming: 1 base; junction bases outside the gene matches: 6. The CDR3 is made up of 16 amino acids.

This chain joins TRBV7-8 and TRBJ2-7; D gene uncertain. This CDR3 has 14 residues. V shed 1 base and J shed 2 bases, with 9 bases lying between them. Per germline, CDR1 SGHVS and CDR2 FQNEAQ. The CDR3 sequence: CASSLVRDPYEQYF. For the CDR3, the DNA is TGTGCCAGCAGCTTAGTTCGCGATCCCTACGAGCAGTACTTC.

This clonotype was seen just once. This may stem from a read error, because a much larger clone lies one nucleotide away. The gene calls are TRBV7-8 and TRBJ2-3; 7 bases match TRBD2. V was pared by 10 bases and J by 0 bases, with 13 bases of the junction left unmatched. Germline CDR1 is SGHVS and CDR2 is FQNEAQ. The CDR3 is made up of 16 amino acids. The CDR3 nucleotides are TGTGCCAACTCGTATTTAAGTAGCGGGAGCACAGATACGCAGTATTTT. Its translation is CANSYLSSGSTDTQYF.

By its share, this clonotype is medium-sized. This rearrangement joins TRBV9 to TRBJ2-3; D is unclear. From germline, CDR1 is SGDLS and CDR2 YYNGEE. This CDR3 is built from 11 residues. Trimming took 6 bases from V and 6 from J, leaving 8 bases between them. In nucleotides, the CDR3 is TGTGCCAGCACCAATGGGGATACGCAGTATTTT. Its protein is CASTNGDTQYF.

This chain connects TRBV5-4 to TRBJ2-3, with D uncertain. Germline CDR1 SGHNT, CDR2 YYREEE (reference sequence). Trimming took off 2 bases at V and 4 bases at J, with 17 bases between the two ends. The CDR3 extends over 16 amino acids. The CDR3 DNA follows: TGTGCCAGCAGCTTTGTGGTCTCGCCCGGTCCAGATACGCAGTATTTT. This codes for CASSFVVSPGPDTQYF.

The chain has TRBV30 and TRBJ2-2, with D maybe TRBD2 (6 bases). Germline CDR1 reads GTSNPN; CDR2 reads SVGIG (reference sequence). This CDR3 has 16 residues. Trimming stripped 3 bases from V and 6 bases from J, with 20 bases between. CDR3 sequence (DNA): TGTGCCTGGAGGAGCGCCGGGACTCGATTGTCCGGGGAGCTGTTTTTT. Translation: CAWRSAGTRLSGELFF.

The genes are TRBV27 and TRBJ2-3, with 8 bases aligning to TRBD2. The CDR3 loop spans 14 amino acids. Looked up from germline, CDR1 is MNHEY and CDR2 is SMNVEV (reference sequence). With 7 bases clipped from V and 11 bases from J, the junction kept 14 bases outside the gene matches. The CDR3 loop reads CASTLAGSAGEQYF. CDR3 nucleotide sequence: TGTGCCAGCACTCTAGCGGGTTCCGCTGGGGAGCAGTATTTT.

The chain has TRBV7-2 and TRBJ2-2; D could derive from TRBD1 or TRBD2 (5 bases each). V was shortened by 6 bases and J by 6 bases, with 20 bases between the two germline ends. This CDR3 region has 16 residues. Germline V lookup: CDR1 SGHTA, CDR2 FQGNSA. CDR3 in amino acids: CASRRVGVGRSGELFF. The DNA for the CDR3 is TGTGCCAGCAGGCGAGTGGGGGTCGGTCGTTCCGGGGAGCTGTTTTTT.

This chain uses TRBV5-1 with TRBJ2-7; TRBD1 is a possible D gene (7 bases). The germline V gene has CDR1 SGHRS and CDR2 YFSETQ. Trimming cost V 3 bases and J 2 bases, with 21 bases left between them. CDR3 length: 17 amino acids. The chain's CDR3 is CASSSAAGTAVPYEQYF. DNA for the CDR3: TGCGCCAGCAGCTCTGCCGCGGGGACAGCCGTCCCCTACGAGCAGTACTTC.

This clonotype has only a few counts. The genes are TRBV29-1 and TRBJ2-1; 9 bases are a match to TRBD2. The germline CDR1 and CDR2 sequences are SQVTM and ANQGSEA. CDR3 length equals 14 residues. V trimming: 7 bases; J trimming: 6 bases; junction bases outside the gene matches: 10. CDR3 in amino acids: CSASRGSGSNEQFF. The CDR3 DNA reads as TGCAGCGCCTCCCGGGGTAGCGGGAGCAATGAGCAGTTCTTC.

This clonotype occurred many times. The CDR3 here is CSARDQLAGEYNEQFF. CDR3 nucleotides: TGCAGTGCTAGAGATCAACTAGCGGGAGAATACAATGAGCAGTTCTTC. V is TRBV20-1 and J is TRBJ2-1, with 11 bases aligning to TRBD2. CDR1 is DFQATT, CDR2 SNEGSKA, per germline (reference sequence). This CDR3 has 16 amino acids. V lost 0 bases, J lost 4 bases, and 5 bases stayed unmatched.